This is a list of T cell receptor beta chains from one sample in a study of blood T cell repertoires in COVID-19. Clones were sequenced by immunoSEQ multiplex PCR, and TCRdb holds only the in-frame ones, with some missing. The sample consists of fewer than 300,000 clones, about four fifths of them appearing once. Sequencing used peripheral blood. These TCRs come from a woman aged 18-29 years with acute or convalescent COVID-19. CDR3s leave out the opening cysteine and the closing phenylalanine or tryptophan.

J gene,CDR3 length,V gene,CDR3 protein
TRBJ2-7,12,TRBV2,ASSDGGLYYEQY
TRBJ2-2,13,TRBV5-1,ASSGSGRGTGELF
TRBJ1-1,10,TRBV12-3/TRBV12-4,ASSLGAPEAF
TRBJ1-3,13,TRBV9,ASSVGHSSGNTIY
TRBJ2-1,11,TRBV6-5,ASSRGQGNEQF
TRBJ2-6,16,TRBV28,ASSLLYGQGAGANVLT
TRBJ2-6,14,TRBV7-8,ASSLGQGSGANVLT
TRBJ1-6,17,TRBV21-1,ASSKAFPCRWSPNSPLH
TRBJ2-3,13,TRBV30,AWSNSGRLTDTQY
TRBJ2-7,11,TRBV19,ASSTRQTYEQY